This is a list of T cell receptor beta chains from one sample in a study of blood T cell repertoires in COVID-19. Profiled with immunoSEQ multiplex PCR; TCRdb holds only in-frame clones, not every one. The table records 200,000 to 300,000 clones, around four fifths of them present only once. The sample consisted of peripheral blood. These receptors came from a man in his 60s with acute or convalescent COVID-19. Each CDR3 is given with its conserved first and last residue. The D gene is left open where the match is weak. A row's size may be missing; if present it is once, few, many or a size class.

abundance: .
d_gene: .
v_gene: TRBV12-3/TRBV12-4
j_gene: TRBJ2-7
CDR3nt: TGTGCCAGCAGTCACGGATGGAGATACGAGCAGTACTTC
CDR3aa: CASSHGWRYEQYF

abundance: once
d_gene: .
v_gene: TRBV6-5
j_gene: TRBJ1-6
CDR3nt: TGTGCCAGCAGTTACTCCGGACTGAAAGATTCACCCCTCCACTTT
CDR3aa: CASSYSGLKDSPLHF

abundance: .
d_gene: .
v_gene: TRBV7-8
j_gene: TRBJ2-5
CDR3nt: TGTGCCAGCAGCCCCCGGGGTGGGAGGACCCAGTACTTC
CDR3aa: CASSPRGGRTQYF

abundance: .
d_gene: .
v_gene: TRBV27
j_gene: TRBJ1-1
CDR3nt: TGTGCCAGCAGTTCCCTGCTACAGGGGAACACTGAAGCTTTCTTT
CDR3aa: CASSSLLQGNTEAFF

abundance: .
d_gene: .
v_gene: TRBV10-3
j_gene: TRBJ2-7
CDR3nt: TGTGCCATCAGTTACAGGTTCTCCTACGAGCAGTACTTC
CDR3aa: CAISYRFSYEQYF

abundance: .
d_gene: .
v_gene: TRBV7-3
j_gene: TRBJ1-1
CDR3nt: TGTGCCAGCAGCTTAACAGGGGGGAACACTGAAGCTTTCTTT
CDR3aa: CASSLTGGNTEAFF

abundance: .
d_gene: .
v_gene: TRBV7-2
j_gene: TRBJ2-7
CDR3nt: TGTGCCAGCAGCTTCCTATCGACAGGTCCTCCCTACGAGCAGTACTTC
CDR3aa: CASSFLSTGPPYEQYF

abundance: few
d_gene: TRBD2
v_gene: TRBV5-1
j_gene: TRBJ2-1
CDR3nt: TGCGCCAGCAGCTTGGTGACTAGCGGGTACAATGAGCAGTTCTTC
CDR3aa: CASSLVTSGYNEQFF

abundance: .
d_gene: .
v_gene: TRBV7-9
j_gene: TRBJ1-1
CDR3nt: TGTGCCAGCAGTTCGGACTATGCTGAAGCTTTCTTT
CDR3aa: CASSSDYAEAFF

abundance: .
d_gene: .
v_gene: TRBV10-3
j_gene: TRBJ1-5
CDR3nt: TGTGCCATCAGTGCTGAGCAGGGTCAGCCCCAGCATTTT
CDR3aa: CAISAEQGQPQHF

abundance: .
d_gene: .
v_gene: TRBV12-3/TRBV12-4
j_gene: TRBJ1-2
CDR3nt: TGTGCCAGCAGCCCGGTGTGGGGGGAAGGCTACACCTTC
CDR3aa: CASSPVWGEGYTF

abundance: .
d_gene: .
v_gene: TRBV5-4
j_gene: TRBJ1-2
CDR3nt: TGTGCCAGCAGCCCGTACACAGGGACCTATGGCTACACCTTC
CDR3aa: CASSPYTGTYGYTF

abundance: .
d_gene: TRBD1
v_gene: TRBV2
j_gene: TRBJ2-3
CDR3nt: TGTGCCAGCAGTCCGGACAGGGACACAGATACGCAGTATTTT
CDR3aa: CASSPDRDTDTQYF

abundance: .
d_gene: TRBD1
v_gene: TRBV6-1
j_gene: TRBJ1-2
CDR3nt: TGTGCCAGCAGCCCCCAGGGGGCGGGGGGCTACACCTTC
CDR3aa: CASSPQGAGGYTF

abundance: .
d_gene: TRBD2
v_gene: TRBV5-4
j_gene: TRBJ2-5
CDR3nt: TGTGCCAGCAGCCTGAAGGGTAGCGGGGGGGATGGGACCCAGTACTTC
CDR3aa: CASSLKGSGGDGTQYF

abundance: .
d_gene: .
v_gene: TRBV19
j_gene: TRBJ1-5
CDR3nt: TGTGCCAGTAGTCCCTCGGGGGTAGCAAATCAGCCCCAGCATTTT
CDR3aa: CASSPSGVANQPQHF

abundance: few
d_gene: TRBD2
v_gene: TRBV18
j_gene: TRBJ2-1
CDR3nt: TGTGCCAGCAAACGGGGACTAGCGGGAGGAACATTGGTCGATGAGCAGTTCTTC
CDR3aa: CASKRGLAGGTLVDEQFF

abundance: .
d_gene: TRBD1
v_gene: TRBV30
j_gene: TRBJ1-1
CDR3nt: TGTGCCTGGAGTACAAGACAGGGGATGAACACTGAAGCTTTCTTT
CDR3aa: CAWSTRQGMNTEAFF

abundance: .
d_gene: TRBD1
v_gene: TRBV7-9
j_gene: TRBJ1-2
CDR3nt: TGTGCCAGCAGCTTCGGACAGGGTAGCTACACCTTC
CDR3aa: CASSFGQGSYTF

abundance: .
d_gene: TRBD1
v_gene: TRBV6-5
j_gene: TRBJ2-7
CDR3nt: TGTGCCAGCAGTTACGGGACAGGGGTGGGGTACGAGCAGTACTTC
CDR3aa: CASSYGTGVGYEQYF

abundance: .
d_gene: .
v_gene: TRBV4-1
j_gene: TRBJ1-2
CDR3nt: TGCGCCAGCAGCCCCGGGGGGGGCTCGGTGGGCTATGGCTACACCTTC
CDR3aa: CASSPGGGSVGYGYTF

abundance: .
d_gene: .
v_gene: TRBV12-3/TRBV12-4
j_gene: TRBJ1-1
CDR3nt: TGTGCCAGCAGTTCCAGGATTGAAGCTTTCTTT
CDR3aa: CASSSRIEAFF

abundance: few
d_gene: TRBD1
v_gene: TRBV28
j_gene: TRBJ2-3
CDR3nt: TGTGCCAGCAGTTCTATTGGACAGGCTAGCACAGATACGCAGTATTTT
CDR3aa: CASSSIGQASTDTQYF

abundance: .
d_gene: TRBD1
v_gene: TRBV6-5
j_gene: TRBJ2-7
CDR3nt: TGTGCCAGCAGTTACTCGGGACAGGGTACCTACGAGCAGTACTTC
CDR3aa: CASSYSGQGTYEQYF

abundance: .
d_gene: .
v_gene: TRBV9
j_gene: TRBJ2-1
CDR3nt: TGTGCCAGCAGCGTAGACGGTTATTACAATGAGCAGTTCTTC
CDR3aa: CASSVDGYYNEQFF

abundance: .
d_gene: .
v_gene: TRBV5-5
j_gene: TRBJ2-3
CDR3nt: TGTGCCAGCAGCTTGGGCGGCACAGATACGCAGTATTTT
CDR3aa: CASSLGGTDTQYF

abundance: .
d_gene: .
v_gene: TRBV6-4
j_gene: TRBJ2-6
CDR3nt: TGTGCCAGCAGTCCGGGACAACCGAGCTCTGGGGCCAACGTCCTGACTTTC
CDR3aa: CASSPGQPSSGANVLTF

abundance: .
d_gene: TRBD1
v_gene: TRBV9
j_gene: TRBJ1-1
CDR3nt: TGTGCCAGCAGCGAGACAGGGGGAATCGTCAAAATTAACACTGAAGCTTTCTTT
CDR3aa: CASSETGGIVKINTEAFF

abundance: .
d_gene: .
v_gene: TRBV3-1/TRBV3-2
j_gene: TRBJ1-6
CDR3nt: TGTGCCAGCAGTCGGAACCCAGGGGTCTATAATTCACCCCTCCACTTT
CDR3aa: CASSRNPGVYNSPLHF

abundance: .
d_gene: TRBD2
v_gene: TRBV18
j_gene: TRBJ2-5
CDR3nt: TGTGCCAGCTCACCACGTTGGGCTAGCGGGAGGCAAACCGGGGAGACCCAGTACTTC
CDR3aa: CASSPRWASGRQTGETQYF

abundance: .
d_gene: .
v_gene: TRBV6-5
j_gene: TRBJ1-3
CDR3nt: TGTGCCAGCAGTTACTCACGGTTCTCTGGAAACACCATATATTTT
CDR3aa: CASSYSRFSGNTIYF

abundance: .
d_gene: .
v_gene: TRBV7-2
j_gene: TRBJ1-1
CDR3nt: TGTGCCAGCAGCTTAGATGGGGGCGTGGGCACTGAAGCTTTCTTT
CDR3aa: CASSLDGGVGTEAFF

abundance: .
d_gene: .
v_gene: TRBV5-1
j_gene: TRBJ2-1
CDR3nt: TGCGCCAGCCAGGGTGTGGGGGCGCGGGTCGGTGAGCAGTTCTTC
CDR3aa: CASQGVGARVGEQFF

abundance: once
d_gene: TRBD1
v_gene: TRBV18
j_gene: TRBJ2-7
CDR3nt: TGTGCCAGCTCACCAGGGGACAGAGGCTACGAGCAGTACTTC
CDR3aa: CASSPGDRGYEQYF

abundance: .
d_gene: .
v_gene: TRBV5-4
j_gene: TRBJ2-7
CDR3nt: TGTGCCAGCAGCTTAGGGACTGTTCGTAGGTACGAGCAGTACTTC
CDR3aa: CASSLGTVRRYEQYF

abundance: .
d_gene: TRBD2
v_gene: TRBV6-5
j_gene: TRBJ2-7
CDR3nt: TGTGCCAGCACCTCTCCATCTAGCGGCGCCTACGAGCAGTACTTC
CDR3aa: CASTSPSSGAYEQYF

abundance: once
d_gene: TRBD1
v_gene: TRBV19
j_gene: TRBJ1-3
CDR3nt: TGTGCCAGTAGTACGGACAGGGCCTCTGGAAACACCATATATTTT
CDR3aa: CASSTDRASGNTIYF

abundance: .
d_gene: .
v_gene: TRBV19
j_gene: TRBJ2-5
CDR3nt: TGTGCCAGTAGACGGGACATCCAAGAGACCCAGTACTTC
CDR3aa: CASRRDIQETQYF

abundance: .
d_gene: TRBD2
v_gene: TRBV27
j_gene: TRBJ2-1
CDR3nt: TGTGCCAGCAGTTACGGGGGGGTCAATGAGCAGTTCTTC
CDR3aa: CASSYGGVNEQFF